This T cell receptor beta chain was sequenced in a study of CD8+ T cells in alopecia areata. Across the whole study: Patients received oral tofacitinib, 5 to 10 mg twice daily, for moderate-to-severe alopecia areata.

Isolated RNA was reverse transcribed into cDNA used as the sequencing template. TCRdb's table, derived via immunoSEQ multiplex PCR, lists solely in-frame clones and lacks some. The data hold tens of thousands of clones, with approximately 28% observed a single time. Study conclusions and caveats: TCRs were shared less clearly across patients than in mice, possibly for HLA-related reasons.

This clone was found many times. Its antigen is currently unknown. Documented treatment: oral pan-JAK inhibitor, 5-10 mg twice daily. Germline V lookup: CDR1 MNHEY, CDR2 SMNVEV (reference sequence). Trimming cost V 6 bases and J 9 bases; bases outside gene matches: 7. The CDR3 runs 15 residues. The receptor was isolated from a human donor with alopecia areata. The chain joins TRBV27 to TRBJ2-1; the match to TRBD2 covers 14 bases. This specimen was CD8+ T cells sorted from blood, taken at week 4, from a patient treated with tofacitinib. The CDR3 loop is CASRLTGLAGAEQFF. In nucleotides, the CDR3 is TGTGCCAGCAGACTCACGGGACTAGCGGGAGCTGAGCAGTTCTTC.